These 15 T cell receptor beta chains were sequenced from one sample in a study of OX40 agonist ivuxolimab in advanced cancers. Sequencing used immunoSEQ multiplex PCR; TCRdb keeps in-frame clones, though not all of them. This sample carries 65,000 to 70,000 clones, about nine tenths of them seen once, and the ten largest clones take around 2.9%. The source material was CD4+ or CD8+ T cells sorted from blood, sampled in a trial of the OX40 agonist ivuxolimab. The receptors here all came from an adult with an advanced solid tumor such as melanoma, head and neck, liver or kidney cancer.

This chain joins TRBV6-1 and TRBJ1-2; a possible D gene is TRBD1 (5 bases). V gave up 7 bases and J gave up 4 bases, with 7 bases separating them. From germline, CDR1 is MNHNS and CDR2 SASEGT. This CDR3 comprises 11 residues. CDR3 sequence (DNA): TGTGCCAGCAACCAGGGCTATGGCTACACCTTC. It yields the protein CASNQGYGYTF.

As for this clone: One end of the junction fails to match germline, which may point to a read error. The J gene is TRBJ2-1, the V gene TRBV28, with TRBD2 identical over 11 bases. The CDR3 is made up of 13 amino acids. CDR1 MDHEN and CDR2 SYDVKM come from the germline V gene. CDR3 protein: CASSLVSGRAVLF. The CDR3 coding sequence is TGTGCCAGCAGTTTAGTTAGCGGGAGGGCCGTCCTCTTC. Full variable domain (remainder filled in from reference TRBV28 and TRBJ2-1): DVKVTQSSRYLVKRTGEKVFLECVQDMDHENMFWYRQDPGLGLRLIYFSYDVKMKEKGDIPEGYSVSREKKERFSLILESASTNQTSMYLCASSLVSGRAVLFGPGTRLTVL.

V gene TRBV28 combines with J gene TRBJ2-1, with TRBD2 identical over 7 bases. Germline V gene data show CDR1 as MDHEN and CDR2 as SYDVKM. After removal of 3 bases from V and 5 bases from J, the junction contained 4 bases not matched to a gene. This CDR3 comprises 14 residues. CDR3 residues: CASSFPGGNNEQFF. The CDR3 nucleotides read TGTGCCAGCAGTTTCCCGGGGGGAAACAATGAGCAGTTCTTC.

In this sample, this clone turned up once. The gene calls are TRBV4-1 and TRBJ2-5; D is unclear. CDR3 size: 15 residues. The V end lost 1 base, the J end lost 5 bases, and 14 bases lay between the germline ends. Germline CDR1 is MGHRA and CDR2 is YSYEKL. CDR3 region: CASSQVPASVETQYF. The CDR3 DNA reads TGCGCCAGCAGCCAAGTCCCAGCGTCGGTTGAGACCCAGTACTTC.

The rearrangement links TRBV6-1 to TRBJ2-7; a possible D gene is TRBD1 (5 bases). Trimming shortened V by 5 bases and J by 1 base, and 9 bases separated the two germline ends. There are 13 residues in the CDR3. The germline V gene has CDR1 MNHNS and CDR2 SASEGT. The CDR3 DNA is TGTGCCAGCAGTCTAGGGGTTTCCTACGAGCAGTACTTC. It yields the protein CASSLGVSYEQYF.

J is TRBJ2-5 and V is TRBV11-3; D is possibly TRBD1 (5 bases). The ends were cut back, 0 bases at V and 5 bases at J, with 10 bases in the middle. The CDR3 is 14 residues long. The germline V gene encodes CDR1 SGHNT and CDR2 YENEEA. The CDR3 DNA is TGTGCCAGCAGCTTAGAAGGGGATGCGGAGACCCAGTACTTC. Translated, it gives CASSLEGDAETQYF.

This rearrangement joins TRBV28 to TRBJ1-2; 7 nucleotides agree with TRBD1. CDR1 and CDR2 (germline): MDHEN, SYDVKM. The CDR3 covers 16 residues. V lost 4 bases, J lost 0 bases, and 8 bases stayed unmatched. Here the CDR3 DNA reads TGTGCCAGCAGTTCCCACGGGACAGCCGCTAACTATGGCTACACCTTC. This sequence encodes CASSSHGTAANYGYTF.

This clone was seen more than once but under ten times. The chain employs TRBV10-3 and TRBJ2-4; D tentatively fits TRBD1 or TRBD2 (6 bases each). V lost 3 bases and J 8 bases, leaving 23 bases between the germline ends. Germline V gene sequence: CDR1 ENHRY, CDR2 SYGVKD. This CDR3 is 17 amino acids long. This CDR3 reads CAISDADAGGGKHIQYF. DNA of the CDR3: TGTGCCATCAGTGACGCCGATGCCGGAGGGGGTAAACACATTCAGTACTTC.

The CDR3 region is CASRSSMNTEAFF. CDR3 DNA sequence: TGCGCCAGCAGGTCCTCAATGAACACTGAAGCTTTCTTT. The V and J genes are TRBV10-1 and TRBJ1-1; D is ambiguous. The CDR3 covers 13 residues. V shed 6 bases and J shed 0 bases, with 8 bases lying between them. The V gene's germline CDR1 is WNHNN and CDR2 SYGVQD (reference sequence).

V and J are TRBV27 and TRBJ2-2, with TRBD2 as a possible D gene (6 bases). In germline, CDR1 is MNHEY, CDR2 SMNVEV (reference sequence). The CDR3 is 14 amino acids. The V end was cut by 5 bases, the J end by 8 bases, with 15 bases between. CDR3 in DNA: TGTGCCAGCAGTGTCATGGGGGACTGGGGGGAGCTGTTTTTT. It is translated as CASSVMGDWGELFF.

The rearrangement links TRBV7-8 to TRBJ1-5; the D is unclear. Germline loops: CDR1 SGHVS, CDR2 FQNEAQ. Trimming took 0 bases from V and 1 from J, leaving 4 bases between them. This CDR3 is built from 14 residues. The CDR3, as DNA: TGTGCCAGCAGCTTAGCGGAAAGCAATCAGCCCCAGCATTTT. It translates to CASSLAESNQPQHF.

The J gene is TRBJ1-5, the V gene TRBV6-6, with D tentatively TRBD1 (6 bases). Trimming took 2 bases from V and 2 from J, leaving 13 bases between them. This CDR3 has 16 amino acids. CDR1 MNHNY and CDR2 SVGAGI come from the germline V gene (reference sequence). CDR3 amino acids: CASSYGPGAGNQPQHF. DNA of the CDR3: TGTGCCAGCAGTTACGGTCCAGGGGCGGGCAATCAGCCCCAGCATTTT.

The chain employs TRBV5-4 and TRBJ1-2; D not resolved. The CDR3 is 12 amino acids. The germline gives CDR1 SGHNT, CDR2 YYREEE (reference sequence). Trimming stripped 2 bases from V and 8 bases from J, with 10 bases between. The CDR3 spells CASSLYSGGYTF. CDR3 nucleotide sequence: TGTGCCAGCAGCTTATATAGCGGAGGCTACACCTTC.

CDR3 DNA: TGTGCCAGCAGTTTTAGCGGGCCTAATGAGCAGTTCTTC. Protein product: CASSFSGPNEQFF. This chain uses TRBV27 with TRBJ2-1; TRBD2 agrees at 7 bases. J lost 7 bases, V lost 3 bases, and 3 bases had no gene match. Germline V gene lookup returns CDR1 MNHEY and CDR2 SMNVEV (reference sequence). CDR3 length equals 13 residues.

Turning to this clone: This specimen includes other DNA sequences encoding the same CDR3. J is TRBJ2-1 and V is TRBV7-3; D uncertain. V was trimmed by 4 bases and J by 0 bases, leaving 4 bases between them. Per germline, CDR1 SGHTA and CDR2 FQGTGA. This CDR3 spans 13 amino acids. The CDR3 loop is CASSYSSYNEQFF. The CDR3 DNA reads as TGTGCCAGCAGCTACAGCTCCTACAATGAGCAGTTCTTC.